These 15 T cell receptor beta chains came from one sample sequenced in a study of STAT5B mutations in CD4+ large granular lymphocyte leukemia. TCRdb keeps only in-frame clones here, not all; method: immunoSEQ multiplex PCR. This sample has more than 9,500 clones; about 79% occur once, and the top ten carry around 75%. Sequencing used PBMCs. These receptors were taken from a man aged 55 to 70 with CD4+ T-cell large granular lymphocyte leukemia.

The chain carries TRBV19 and TRBJ1-1; maybe TRBD1 (6 bases). Germline V gene sequence: CDR1 LNHDA, CDR2 SQIVND (reference sequence). CDR3 length equals 14 residues. The germline V and J ends were trimmed by 6 bases and 0 bases, with 11 bases remaining between them. The CDR3 bases are TGTGCCAGTAGACCGACAGGCATGAACACTGAAGCTTTCTTT. Its translation is CASRPTGMNTEAFF.

The V and J genes are TRBV6-5 and TRBJ2-2; D is perhaps TRBD1 (6 bases). The germline gives CDR1 MNHEY, CDR2 SVGAGI. V lost 7 bases and J 4 bases, leaving 13 bases between the germline ends. The CDR3 has 14 residues. The CDR3 region has the DNA TGTGCCAGCAACCTACAAGGGGGCACCGGGGAGCTGTTTTTT. This translates into CASNLQGGTGELFF.

The V gene is TRBV5-6, the J gene TRBJ2-1; D ambiguous. The germline CDR1 and CDR2 sequences are SGHDT and YYEEEE. With 1 base removed from V and 7 bases from J, the gap between germline ends came to 12 bases. The CDR3 covers 14 residues. This CDR3 is CASSLRRRPNEQFF. CDR3 bases: TGTGCCAGCAGCTTGAGGCGGAGACCAAATGAGCAGTTCTTC.

This chain joins TRBV7-2 and TRBJ2-5; tentative D call: TRBD2 (6 bases). The CDR3 is made up of 14 amino acids. V lost 5 bases and J lost 5, with 15 bases in between. The germline V gene encodes CDR1 SGHTA and CDR2 FQGNSA. Written as DNA, the CDR3 is TGTGCCAGCAGCCTTGGCGGGGCCGGGGAGACCCAGTACTTC. This codes for CASSLGGAGETQYF.

This chain links TRBV2 with TRBJ1-2, with D perhaps matching TRBD1 (5 bases). CDR3 length equals 12 residues. The V end was cut by 2 bases, the J end by 12 bases, with 13 bases between. Germline CDR1 is SNHLY and CDR2 is FYNNEI. CDR3 amino acids: CASSENVGVDTF. DNA of the CDR3: TGTGCCAGCAGTGAAAATGTGGGGGTAGACACCTTC.

The V call is TRBV5-1, the J call TRBJ1-1, with D maybe TRBD1 (6 bases). Trimming took 4 bases from V and 3 from J, leaving 10 bases between them. This CDR3 has 13 amino acids. The V gene's germline CDR1 is SGHRS and CDR2 YFSETQ. The CDR3 bases are TGCGCCAGCAGCGACGGGGGGCACACTGAAGCTTTCTTT. Residues: CASSDGGHTEAFF. Full variable domain (missing parts from reference TRBV5-1 and TRBJ1-1): KAGVTQTPRYLIKTRGQQVTLSCSPISGHRSVSWYQQTPGQGLQFLFEYFSETQRNKGNFPGRFSGRQFSNSRSEMNVSTLELGDSALYLCASSDGGHTEAFFGQGTRLTVV.

The chain links TRBV19 to TRBJ1-2; D call uncertain. Germline lookup yields CDR1 LNHDA and CDR2 SQIVND (reference sequence). Between the trimmed V and J ends, which lost 3 bases and 8 bases, there was a span of 16 bases. The length of the CDR3 is 14 residues. The CDR3 coding sequence is TGTGCCAGTAGTATGCCGACACCGTTAACAGGCTACACCTTC. This codes for CASSMPTPLTGYTF.

This clone was found once. This chain connects TRBV28 to TRBJ1-5; no clear D. Germline loops: CDR1 MDHEN, CDR2 SYDVKM. Trimming took off 7 bases at V and 3 bases at J, with 16 bases between the two ends. The CDR3 sequence is 15 residues long. The CDR3 DNA reads TGTGCCAGCAACGCAGGCGGCAGTTTCAATCAGCCCCAGCATTTT. Its protein product is CASNAGGSFNQPQHF.

A few counts support this clone. The rearrangement links TRBV6-5 to TRBJ1-2; D is undetermined. The CDR3 extends over 12 amino acids. Trimming left V 2 bases short and J 6 bases short, with 7 bases between. Per the germline V gene, CDR1 is MNHEY and CDR2 is SVGAGI. The CDR3 bases are TGTGCCAGCAGTTACGAGGGTAATGGCTACACCTTC. Protein sequence: CASSYEGNGYTF.

The chain recombines TRBV15 with TRBJ1-4; tentative D call: TRBD1 (6 bases). The germline V gene encodes CDR1 LNHNV and CDR2 YYDKDF (reference sequence). Trimming took off 4 bases at V and 0 bases at J, with 6 bases between the two ends. This CDR3 comprises 14 residues. The CDR3 here is CATSKGATNEKLFF. CDR3 DNA sequence: TGTGCCACCAGCAAGGGGGCAACTAATGAAAAACTGTTTTTT.

This clone is a singleton in its sample. J is TRBJ2-1 and V is TRBV27; TRBD1 might be the D (6 bases). Trimming took off 7 bases at V and 7 bases at J, with 14 bases between the two ends. Germline V gene data show CDR1 as MNHEY and CDR2 as SMNVEV (reference sequence). CDR3 length: 13 amino acids. In DNA, the CDR3 is TGTGCCAGCACTCGAACAGGGCCTAATGAGCAGTTCTTC. As protein: CASTRTGPNEQFF.

The gene calls are TRBV19 and TRBJ1-2, with 8 nucleotides matching TRBD1. V shed 2 bases, J shed 4 bases, and the junction held 3 bases outside the gene matches. This CDR3 is built from 14 residues. The germline V gene has CDR1 LNHDA and CDR2 SQIVND (reference sequence). Here the CDR3 DNA reads TGTGCCAGTAGTATACCGACAGGGGCCTATGGCTACACCTTC. Amino acids: CASSIPTGAYGYTF. Complete variable domain (other parts from reference TRBV19 and TRBJ1-2): DGGITQSPKYLFRKEGQNVTLSCEQNLNHDAMYWYRQDPGQGLRLIYYSQIVNDFQKGDIAEGYSVSREKKESFPLTVTSAQKNPTAFYLCASSIPTGAYGYTFGSGTRLTVV.

Written as DNA, the CDR3 is TGTGCCAGCAGTGACTCAGGGCTAGCGGACCACAATGAGCAGTTCTTC. This codes for CASSDSGLADHNEQFF. This sequence joins TRBV6-4 and TRBJ2-1; 7 bases are a match to TRBD2. The CDR3 covers 16 residues. Germline CDR1 MRHNA, CDR2 SNTAGT. V lost 0 bases and J lost 5; bases outside the gene matches: 7.

The sample holds a few counts of this clone. This chain joins TRBV7-3 and TRBJ2-3, with D perhaps TRBD2 (6 bases). Trimming shortened V by 5 bases and J by 2 bases, and 20 bases separated the two germline ends. CDR1 and CDR2 from the germline V gene are SGHTA and FQGTGA. The CDR3 is 17 residues long. CDR3 in amino acids: CASSPLKSSEYTDTQYF. The CDR3 bases are TGTGCCAGCAGCCCGTTAAAATCTAGCGAATACACAGATACGCAGTATTTT. The full variable domain, rest sourced from reference TRBV7-3 and TRBJ2-3, is GAGVSQTPSNKVTEKGKYVELRCDPISGHTALYWYRQSLGQGPEFLIYFQGTGAADDSGLPNDRFFAVRPEGSVSTLKIQRTERGDSAVYLCASSPLKSSEYTDTQYFGPGTRLTVL.

The chain uses TRBV7-2 and TRBJ2-7; TRBD2 agrees at 7 bases. After removal of 5 bases from V and 4 bases from J, the junction contained 14 bases not matched to a gene. Germline values: CDR1 SGHTA, CDR2 FQGNSA. This CDR3 comprises 16 residues. For the CDR3, the DNA is TGTGCCAGCAGCGCCCGGGCGGCTAGCGGATATTACGAGCAGTACTTC. This sequence encodes CASSARAASGYYEQYF.